Presented here are 18 T cell receptor beta chains from one specimen sequenced in a study of shared clonotypes between healthy human individuals. TCRdb's table, derived via immunoSEQ multiplex PCR, lists solely in-frame clones and lacks some. This sample has millions of clones, with approximately 95% found just once. The specimen sequenced was naive CD4+ T cells sorted from blood. Subset defined: CD45RA+ positively selected. The receptor set was obtained from a man aged 18 to 29 in good health.

The chain carries TRBV30 and TRBJ1-2; 7 nucleotides line up with TRBD1. Germline CDR1 and CDR2: GTSNPN and SVGIG (reference sequence). V shed 3 bases, J shed 7 bases, and the junction held 8 bases outside the gene matches. The CDR3 runs to 13 residues. DNA for the CDR3: TGTGCCTGGAGCGGAACAGGGGTAGGTGGCTACACCTTC. This sequence encodes CAWSGTGVGGYTF.

The V call is TRBV2, the J call TRBJ1-1; possible D gene TRBD1, 6 bases. The CDR3 is 14 amino acids. V lost 4 bases and J 3 bases, leaving 12 bases between the germline ends. CDR1 and CDR2 (germline): SNHLY, FYNNEI. CDR3 protein: CASSVQGRDTEAFF. The CDR3 DNA is TGTGCCAGCAGTGTACAGGGTCGGGACACTGAAGCTTTCTTT.

The chain carries TRBV19 and TRBJ1-3; tentative D call: TRBD1 (6 bases). Germline loops: CDR1 LNHDA, CDR2 SQIVND (reference sequence). Trimming stripped 3 bases from V and 0 bases from J, with 15 bases between. CDR3 size: 17 residues. The CDR3 sequence is CASSISTGAFSGNTIYF. The CDR3, as DNA: TGTGCCAGTAGTATTTCGACAGGTGCTTTCTCTGGAAACACCATATATTTT.

A single count supports this clone. This rearrangement joins TRBV5-1 to TRBJ1-2; weak D call: TRBD1 (6 bases). The germline gives CDR1 SGHRS, CDR2 YFSETQ. V was pared by 3 bases and J by 2 bases, with 14 bases between. The length of the CDR3 is 15 residues. The CDR3 loop is CASSSSGQANYGYTF. The CDR3 nucleotides read TGCGCCAGCAGCTCGTCGGGACAAGCAAACTATGGCTACACCTTC.

V gene TRBV5-4 combines with J gene TRBJ2-4, with TRBD2 matching over 15 bases. The V gene end was trimmed by 4 bases and the J gene end by 0 bases; junction bases not matched to a gene: 5. Looked up from germline, CDR1 is SGHNT and CDR2 is YYREEE (reference sequence). There are 18 residues in the CDR3. As DNA, the CDR3 is TGTGCCAGCAGCGACGGACTAGCGGGGGGGCTAGCCAAAAACATTCAGTACTTC. The encoded protein is CASSDGLAGGLAKNIQYF.

V usage is TRBV5-5 and J usage is TRBJ2-3; TRBD2 matches 7 bases. CDR3 length: 19 amino acids. The germline gives CDR1 SGHKS, CDR2 YYEKEE (reference sequence). V trimming: 0 bases; J trimming: 1 base; junction bases outside the gene matches: 14. The CDR3 DNA sequence: TGTGCCAGCAGCTTGGCCGTCACGGGAGGAGGCCGTGGCACAGATACGCAGTATTTT. Protein product: CASSLAVTGGGRGTDTQYF.

About this clone itself: This specimen includes other DNA sequences encoding the same CDR3. V and J are TRBV5-1 and TRBJ2-7; perhaps TRBD2 as D (6 bases). The ends were cut back, 1 base at V and 1 base at J, with 12 bases in the middle. Germline V CDR1 and CDR2: SGHRS, YFSETQ. The length of the CDR3 is 15 residues. CDR3 DNA: TGCGCCAGCAGCTTGCTAAGTAGCGGTTCCTACGAGCAGTACTTC. Amino acid sequence: CASSLLSSGSYEQYF.

As to this clone: A junction boundary mismatches the germline segment, possibly from a read error. The chain joins TRBV7-7 to TRBJ2-1, with 11 nucleotides matching TRBD2. The CDR3 runs to 18 residues. Germline V lookup: CDR1 SSHAT, CDR2 FNYEAQ (reference sequence). CDR3 bases: TGTGCTAGCAGCCTACGGGTGACTAGCGGGACCTACCCCCATGAGCAGTTCTTC. It is translated as CASSLRVTSGTYPHEQFF.

The gene calls are TRBV7-6 and TRBJ2-7; perhaps TRBD2 as D (6 bases). V was shortened by 2 bases and J by 7 bases, with 9 bases between the two germline ends. CDR3 length equals 12 residues. Germline loops: CDR1 SGHVS, CDR2 FNYEAQ. Here the CDR3 reads CASSLRLGEQYF. The DNA for the CDR3 is TGTGCCAGCAGCTTAAGACTAGGAGAGCAGTACTTC.

This sequence joins TRBV18 and TRBJ1-5, with TRBD1 identical over 7 bases. The CDR3 length is 15 residues. Looked up from germline, CDR1 is KGHSH and CDR2 is LQKENI. The V segment lost 2 bases and the J segment 9 bases; nucleotides outside the gene matches: 10. Here the CDR3 DNA reads TGTGCCAGCTCACCAGCGCAGGGGGGCGGTCGGCCCCAGCATTTT. Encoded protein: CASSPAQGGGRPQHF.

J is TRBJ1-1 and V is TRBV6-9, with unresolved D. The CDR3 covers 15 residues. V lost 8 bases, J lost 0 bases, and 16 bases lay in between. Germline V gene data show CDR1 as MNHGY and CDR2 as SVAAGI. The CDR3, as DNA: TGTGCCAGCGGGAGCCACAGCCCTATGAACACTGAAGCTTTCTTT. It specifies CASGSHSPMNTEAFF.

The chain employs TRBV6-1 and TRBJ2-2; D not certain. The CDR3 runs 13 residues. Deletions cut 2 bases from V and 7 bases from J, with 8 bases between. Per the germline V gene, CDR1 is MNHNS and CDR2 is SASEGT. The CDR3 loop reads CASSEYRIGELFF. CDR3 nucleotide sequence: TGTGCCAGCAGTGAATATAGGATCGGGGAGCTGTTTTTT.

The rearrangement uses TRBV14 and TRBJ2-7; D is uncertain. Trimming stripped 0 bases from V and 4 bases from J, with 10 bases between. There are 14 residues in the CDR3. Germline-derived CDR1 and CDR2 are SGHDN and FVKESK. The CDR3 DNA reads TGTGCCAGCAGCCAAGAATTTCCCCCTTACGAGCAGTACTTC. The encoded protein is CASSQEFPPYEQYF.

This chain links TRBV7-2 with TRBJ2-2; tentatively, D is TRBD1 (6 bases). The ends were cut back, 4 bases at V and 7 bases at J, with 16 bases in the middle. CDR1 SGHTA and CDR2 FQGNSA come from the germline V gene. CDR3 length equals 15 residues. CDR3 sequence: CASSSPDSLHGELFF. Here the CDR3 DNA reads TGTGCCAGCAGCTCGCCGGACAGCCTACACGGGGAGCTGTTTTTT.

DNA of the CDR3: TGTGCCAGCAGTACAGGGACTACAACCTTCCAAGAGACCCAGTACTTC. Amino acids: CASSTGTTTFQETQYF. This chain links TRBV2 with TRBJ2-5; D may be TRBD2 (7 bases). The CDR3 loop spans 16 amino acids. The germline V gene encodes CDR1 SNHLY and CDR2 FYNNEI. V lost 5 bases and J lost 1, with 17 bases in between.

The rearrangement links TRBV9 to TRBJ1-4; the D is unclear. This CDR3 has 15 amino acids. V was clipped by 0 bases and J by 8 bases, with 14 bases between them. Germline V gene lookup returns CDR1 SGDLS and CDR2 YYNGEE. The CDR3 nucleotides are TGTGCCAGCAGCGTAGAAGGAAAAGGCACAGAAAAACTGTTTTTT. This sequence encodes CASSVEGKGTEKLFF.

V usage is TRBV18 and J usage is TRBJ2-3; possibly TRBD1 for D (5 bases). The CDR3 has 14 residues. Looked up from germline, CDR1 is KGHSH and CDR2 is LQKENI. V was clipped by 1 base and J by 3 bases, with 8 bases between them. CDR3 amino acids: CASSPQGPTDTQYF. The CDR3 DNA is TGTGCCAGCTCACCACAGGGGCCTACAGATACGCAGTATTTT.

The chain joins TRBV6-1 to TRBJ1-5; TRBD1 matches at 11 bases. Germline V gene lookup returns CDR1 MNHNS and CDR2 SASEGT. CDR3 length equals 15 residues. The trim removed 4 bases at V and 9 bases at J, leaving 8 bases unmatched. The CDR3 spells CASSGGTGGPGPQHF. Written as DNA, the CDR3 is TGTGCCAGCAGTGGGGGGACAGGGGGACCTGGGCCCCAGCATTTT.